This record covers a single T cell receptor (beta chain). The source of the sample is a study of blood T cell repertoires in COVID-19. Study details: Specimens from acute and convalescent COVID-19 originated in the United States, Italy and Spain. In each case, the material was cDNA or gDNA derived from T cells, B-cell-depleted T cells, or PBMCs.

The CDR3 has 13 amino acids. V lost 0 bases, J lost 6 bases, and 9 bases lay in between. Per the germline V gene, CDR1 is SGHNT and CDR2 is YYREEE (reference sequence). In the study's own analysis: Nucleated cell number was recorded as an estimate derived from reference gene primer amplification. Assay used: immunoSEQ multiplex PCR; TCRdb lists only in-frame clones, some missing. V and J calls plus clone size are reproduced from that table; the DNA served to infer D and trimming. The sample shows 60,000 to 80,000 clones, 88% of them seen only once. The specimen sequenced was peripheral blood. The V call is TRBV5-4, the J call TRBJ2-5, with unresolved D. This receptor was identified in a human donor in a cohort sampled during active COVID-19. CDR3 sequence: CASSLGLVQTQYF. The CDR3 nucleotides are TGTGCCAGCAGCTTGGGTTTAGTGCAGACCCAGTACTTC.